These 27 T cell receptor beta chains originate from one sample sequenced in a study of regulatory T cells in long-lasting Graves disease. Noted time point: newly diagnosed GD, antithyroid drugs for less than 3 months. The TCR library was made from RNA extracted from PBMCs. For TCR beta, libraries came from iRepertoire HTBI primers and Arm-PCR of CDR3 regions. One entry per CDR3 protein results from TCRdb running MiXCR on the multiplex PCR reads. Among 530,000 or so distinct CDR3 sequences listed, about 13% were seen once. These same records also appear under a second study, on T cells in Graves' hyperthyroidism and ophthalmopathy.

The sample here was peripheral blood mononuclear cells (PBMCs), taken at new diagnosis, from a patient treated with antithyroid drugs. The origin of the receptors is a man between 25 and 39 years old with Graves disease.

This clonotype was recorded at least ten times. The chain combines TRBV24-1 with TRBJ1-5; TRBD1 is a possible D gene (5 bases). The germline CDR1 and CDR2 sequences are KGHDR and SFDVKD. V lost 3 bases to trimming and J lost 7 bases, with 9 bases between them. The CDR3 is made up of 13 amino acids. CDR3 protein: CATSDRGWQPQHF. In nucleotides, the CDR3 is TGTGCCACCAGTGATAGGGGTTGGCAGCCCCAGCATTTT.

This clonotype has at least ten counts. The rearrangement uses TRBV20-1 and TRBJ2-7; D might be TRBD2 (5 bases). The CDR3 length is 12 residues. Per germline, CDR1 DFQATT and CDR2 SNEGSKA (reference sequence). Deletions cut 2 bases from V and 5 bases from J, with 10 bases between. The CDR3 nucleotides are TGCAGTGCTAGACGGCCGGGGAACGAGCAGTACTTC. Translated, it gives CSARRPGNEQYF.

This clonotype was seen at least ten times. This chain links TRBV2 with TRBJ2-6; D remains unclear. The CDR3 has 19 amino acids. Germline loops: CDR1 SNHLY, CDR2 FYNNEI. The germline V and J ends were trimmed by 1 base and 0 bases, with 16 bases remaining between them. In DNA form, the CDR3 reads TGTGCCAGCAGTGAAGAGTGGGGTAACGCCGCCTCTGGGGCCAACGTCCTGACTTTC. This sequence encodes CASSEEWGNAASGANVLTF. The full variable domain, with the rest looked up from reference TRBV2 and TRBJ2-6, is EPEVTQTPSHQVTQMGQEVILRCVPISNHLYFYWYRQILGQKVEFLVSFYNNEISEKSEIFDDQFSVERPDGSNFTLKIRSTKLEDSAMYFCASSEEWGNAASGANVLTFGAGSRLTVL.

This clonotype occurred a few times. J is TRBJ2-7 and V is TRBV20-1, with 9 positions matching TRBD1. CDR1 and CDR2 from the germline V gene are DFQATT and SNEGSKA (reference sequence). The CDR3 loop spans 16 amino acids. Trimming cost V 0 bases and J 2 bases; bases outside gene matches: 8. The DNA of the CDR3 is TGCAGTGCTAGAGACCATTACAGGGGGCCCCCCTACGAGCAGTACTTC. Translating gives CSARDHYRGPPYEQYF.

In its sample, this clonotype was seen many times. This sequence joins TRBV18 and TRBJ2-3, with 13 positions matching TRBD2. The CDR3 contains 16 residues. Per germline, CDR1 KGHSH and CDR2 LQKENI. DNA of the CDR3: TGTGCAGCCCGAGGGACTAGCGGGATGGCGGAAGATACGCAGTATTTT. Translated: CAARGTSGMAEDTQYF.

This clonotype was picked up many times. J is TRBJ2-5 and V is TRBV12-3 or TRBV12-4; 10 bases are shared with TRBD1. The J segment lost 4 bases and the V segment lost 2 bases, leaving 1 base of the junction unmatched. The CDR3 has 14 residues. The DNA for the CDR3 is TGTGCCAGCAGTTTACGACAGGGGGCAGAGACCCAGTACTTC. Translating it yields CASSLRQGAETQYF.

At least ten counts were recorded for this clonotype. The chain employs TRBV2 and TRBJ2-7, with TRBD2 identical over 8 bases. Germline loops: CDR1 SNHLY, CDR2 FYNNEI. The length of the CDR3 is 15 residues. After removal of 8 bases from V and 3 bases from J, the junction contained 12 bases not matched to a gene. CDR3 amino acids: CASYPQAGEGYEQYF. The CDR3 nucleotides read TGTGCCAGCTACCCCCAAGCGGGGGAGGGCTACGAGCAGTACTTC.

Many counts were recorded for this clonotype. The chain carries TRBV10-3 and TRBJ1-2, with 7 positions matching TRBD1. V gave up 6 bases and J gave up 4 bases; unmatched junction bases: 11. The germline CDR1 and CDR2 sequences are ENHRY and SYGVKD. This CDR3 is 15 amino acids long. CDR3 residues: CAISEDRDPSYGYTF. DNA of the CDR3: TGTGCCATCAGCGAAGACAGGGACCCTAGCTATGGCTACACCTTC.

J is TRBJ1-2 and V is TRBV4-2, with 8 nucleotides matching TRBD1. The CDR3 is made up of 17 amino acids. From germline, CDR1 is LGHNA and CDR2 YNFKEQ. Germline trimming cut 3 bases from V and 7 bases from J; bases unmatched to any gene: 16. The CDR3 spells CASSQDRRPTGEGGYTF. The CDR3, as DNA: TGTGCCAGCAGCCAGGATAGACGACCGACAGGGGAGGGTGGCTACACCTTC.

This clonotype showed up many times. The chain has TRBV10-1 and TRBJ2-1, with 7 nucleotides matching TRBD1. This CDR3 spans 15 amino acids. Germline CDR1 and CDR2: WNHNN and SYGVQD (reference sequence). The V gene end was trimmed by 6 bases and the J gene end by 3 bases; junction bases not matched to a gene: 8. The CDR3 spells CASRPGQKYYNEQFF. Written as DNA, the CDR3 is TGCGCCAGCAGGCCGGGACAGAAGTACTACAATGAGCAGTTCTTC.

This clonotype was counted many times. This sequence joins TRBV6-1 and TRBJ1-2, with 8 bases that match TRBD1. Germline CDR1 reads MNHNS; CDR2 reads SASEGT. V shed 7 bases, J shed 4 bases, and the junction held 11 bases outside the gene matches. This CDR3 spans 15 amino acids. CDR3 bases: TGTGCCAGCACCCAGGACAGGGCACGGGGCTATGGCTACACCTTC. Its protein product is CASTQDRARGYGYTF.

This clonotype was seen ten or more times. This chain links TRBV6-2 or TRBV6-3 with TRBJ2-1; 7 positions agree with TRBD2. The CDR3 has 15 amino acids. Germline CDR1 reads MNHEY; CDR2 reads SVGEGT. The ends lost 5 bases at V and 8 bases at J; junction bases unmatched: 12. The CDR3 spells CASSEVSGGGYEQFF. CDR3 nucleotides: TGTGCCAGCAGTGAGGTGTCGGGAGGAGGATATGAGCAGTTCTTC.

This clonotype turned up a few times. The chain employs TRBV10-3 and TRBJ2-3; TRBD1 agrees at 9 bases. V dropped 3 bases and J dropped 9; count of bases not matched to a gene: 4. The CDR3 has 13 amino acids. Germline CDR1 ENHRY, CDR2 SYGVKD. The CDR3 loop reads CAISDDRGKTQYF. DNA for the CDR3: TGTGCCATCAGTGACGACAGGGGGAAAACGCAGTATTTT.

This clonotype was counted many times. The chain combines TRBV20-1 with TRBJ2-7, with TRBD2 matching 12 bases. CDR1 is DFQATT and CDR2 is SNEGSKA in the germline V gene (reference sequence). V gave up 5 bases and J gave up 2 bases; unmatched junction bases: 4. The CDR3 sequence is 14 residues long. Here the CDR3 DNA reads TGCAGTGCTTCGACTAGCGGGAGTCCCTACGAGCAGTACTTC. It encodes CSASTSGSPYEQYF.

The chain combines TRBV20-1 with TRBJ2-2; tentatively, D is TRBD2 (6 bases). From germline, CDR1 is DFQATT and CDR2 SNEGSKA (reference sequence). This CDR3 is built from 14 residues. V lost 3 bases to trimming and J lost 7 bases, with 15 bases between them. CDR3 coding DNA: TGCAGTGCTAGTGTTGCGGAGGGGATCGGGGAGCTGTTTTTT. Its translation: CSASVAEGIGELFF.

The table lists this clonotype with a few counts. This chain links TRBV20-1 with TRBJ2-1; D call uncertain. Between the trimmed V and J ends, which lost 3 bases and 5 bases, there was a span of 11 bases. CDR3 size: 13 residues. Germline lookup yields CDR1 DFQATT and CDR2 SNEGSKA (reference sequence). CDR3 coding DNA: TGCAGTGCTAGGTCACAGTCACACAATGAGCAGTTCTTC. Encoded protein: CSARSQSHNEQFF.

The J gene is TRBJ2-2, the V gene TRBV19; a weak D match, TRBD1 (5 bases). There are 16 residues in the CDR3. V dropped 1 base and J dropped 6 bases, with 15 bases sitting between them. Per germline, CDR1 LNHDA and CDR2 SQIVND (reference sequence). The CDR3 sequence: CASSIGPSAGSGELFF. Written as DNA, the CDR3 is TGTGCCAGTAGTATAGGGCCGTCAGCAGGGTCCGGGGAGCTGTTTTTT. Based on the CDR3 plus reference TRBV19 and TRBJ2-2, the full variable domain is DGGITQSPKYLFRKEGQNVTLSCEQNLNHDAMYWYRQDPGQGLRLIYYSQIVNDFQKGDIAEGYSVSREKKESFPLTVTSAQKNPTAFYLCASSIGPSAGSGELFFGEGSRLTVL.

This clonotype has ten or more counts. The chain recombines TRBV6-1 with TRBJ2-5; 13 positions agree with TRBD2. The V and J ends lost 7 bases and 7 bases, in that order; junction bases with no gene match: 6. From germline, CDR1 is MNHNS and CDR2 SASEGT. The CDR3 consists of 14 residues. DNA of the CDR3: TGTGCCAGCATCCCACGACTAGCGGGAGGGACCCAGTACTTC. Residues: CASIPRLAGGTQYF.

This clonotype was detected many times. The chain has TRBV6-2 or TRBV6-3 and TRBJ2-7; possible D gene TRBD2, 5 bases. V lost 8 bases and J lost 2, with 19 bases in between. The CDR3 is 15 residues long. From germline, CDR1 is MNHEY and CDR2 SVGEGT. This CDR3 is CASRTLTNGPYEQYF. The CDR3 DNA reads as TGTGCCAGCCGAACACTGACTAATGGGCCCTACGAGCAGTACTTC.

This clonotype was seen more than once but under ten times. The gene calls are TRBV20-1 and TRBJ1-4; D unclear. Trimming took off 4 bases at V and 4 bases at J, with 13 bases between the two ends. The CDR3 is made up of 14 amino acids. Germline V CDR1 and CDR2: DFQATT, SNEGSKA (reference sequence). CDR3 coding DNA: TGCAGTGCTATTCATACGGGTAGTAATGAAAAACTGTTTTTT. Encoded protein: CSAIHTGSNEKLFF.

V gene TRBV7-2 combines with J gene TRBJ2-1; TRBD2 matches at 8 bases. The CDR3 consists of 16 residues. The junction had 6 bases not matched to a gene; V was cut back by 3 bases and J by 2 bases. Germline loops: CDR1 SGHTA, CDR2 FQGNSA. This CDR3 is CASSLGSGSPYNEQFF. CDR3 nucleotide sequence: TGTGCCAGCAGCTTGGGGAGCGGGAGCCCCTACAATGAGCAGTTCTTC.

This clonotype was picked up one time. A much larger clone differs from this one at a single base, so this may be a read error. The gene calls are TRBV11-2 and TRBJ2-7; 8 nucleotides align to TRBD2. Germline V gene lookup returns CDR1 SGHAT and CDR2 FQNNGV. With 0 bases clipped from V and 3 bases from J, the junction kept 4 bases outside the gene matches. CDR3 size: 15 residues. The CDR3 protein is CASSLEAGVVYEQYF. DNA for the CDR3: TGTGCCAGCAGCTTAGAAGCGGGAGTAGTCTACGAGCAGTACTTC. Complete variable domain (other parts from reference TRBV11-2 and TRBJ2-7): EAGVAQSPRYKIIEKRQSVAFWCNPISGHATLYWYQQILGQGPKLLIQFQNNGVVDDSQLPKDRFSAERLKGVDSTLKIQPAKLEDSAVYLCASSLEAGVVYEQYFGPGTRLTVT.

This clonotype has more than one count but fewer than ten. The chain couples TRBV29-1 to TRBJ2-1, with a possible D match to TRBD2 (6 bases). V was clipped by 6 bases and J by 4 bases, with 19 bases between them. This CDR3 is 15 amino acids long. The germline gives CDR1 SQVTM, CDR2 ANQGSEA. CDR3 sequence (DNA): TGCAGCGTCAAGCTAGCGAGGCTATCATACAATGAGCAGTTCTTC. This sequence encodes CSVKLARLSYNEQFF.

The chain combines TRBV19 with TRBJ1-1; D gene unclear. V dropped 2 bases and J dropped 0 bases, with 10 bases sitting between them. Germline CDR1 reads LNHDA; CDR2 reads SQIVND (reference sequence). The CDR3 runs 15 residues. The CDR3 DNA reads TGTGCCAGTAGTATAAGAGTCTCAGTGAACACTGAAGCTTTCTTT. Amino acid sequence: CASSIRVSVNTEAFF.

This clonotype was found many times. The gene calls are TRBV7-3 and TRBJ2-7; the match to TRBD2 covers 9 bases. The CDR3 has 16 amino acids. V shed 2 bases and J 5 bases; nucleotides not matched to a gene: 10. The V gene's germline CDR1 is SGHTA and CDR2 FQGTGA. The CDR3 reads CASSLQGGRAYDEQYF. CDR3 bases: TGTGCCAGCAGCTTACAAGGCGGGAGGGCCTATGACGAGCAGTACTTC. The full variable domain, in which reference TRBV7-3 and TRBJ2-7 provide the parts outside the CDR3, is GAGVSQTPSNKVTEKGKYVELRCDPISGHTALYWYRQSLGQGPEFLIYFQGTGAADDSGLPNDRFFAVRPEGSVSTLKIQRTERGDSAVYLCASSLQGGRAYDEQYFGPGTRLTVT.

This clonotype was recorded many times. This rearrangement joins TRBV20-1 to TRBJ2-7, with D hard to call. The CDR3 runs 13 residues. Looked up from germline, CDR1 is DFQATT and CDR2 is SNEGSKA (reference sequence). V lost 3 bases and J 3 bases, leaving 12 bases between the germline ends. The CDR3 DNA sequence: TGCAGTGCTAGCCCTTCGGCCCGCTACGAGCAGTACTTC. It specifies CSASPSARYEQYF.

This clonotype was picked up many times. V usage is TRBV29-1 and J usage is TRBJ2-2; 7 bases are a match to TRBD1. V trimming: 0 bases; J trimming: 3 bases; junction bases outside the gene matches: 7. Germline V gives CDR1 SQVTM, CDR2 ANQGSEA. CDR3 length: 16 residues. CDR3: CSVEDGDQGDTGELFF. The CDR3 nucleotides are TGCAGCGTTGAAGACGGGGACCAGGGGGACACCGGGGAGCTGTTTTTT.